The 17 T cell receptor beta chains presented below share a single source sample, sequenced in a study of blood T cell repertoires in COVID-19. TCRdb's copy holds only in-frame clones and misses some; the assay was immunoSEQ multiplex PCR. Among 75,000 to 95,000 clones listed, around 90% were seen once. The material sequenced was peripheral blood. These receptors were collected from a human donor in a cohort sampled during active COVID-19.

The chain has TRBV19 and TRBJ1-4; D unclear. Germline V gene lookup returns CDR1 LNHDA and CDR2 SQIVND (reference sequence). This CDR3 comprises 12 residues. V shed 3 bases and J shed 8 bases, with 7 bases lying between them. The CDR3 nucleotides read TGTGCCAGTAGTATGCAGGCCGAAAAACTGTTTTTT. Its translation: CASSMQAEKLFF. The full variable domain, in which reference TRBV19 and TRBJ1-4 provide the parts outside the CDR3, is DGGITQSPKYLFRKEGQNVTLSCEQNLNHDAMYWYRQDPGQGLRLIYYSQIVNDFQKGDIAEGYSVSREKKESFPLTVTSAQKNPTAFYLCASSMQAEKLFFGSGTQLSVL.

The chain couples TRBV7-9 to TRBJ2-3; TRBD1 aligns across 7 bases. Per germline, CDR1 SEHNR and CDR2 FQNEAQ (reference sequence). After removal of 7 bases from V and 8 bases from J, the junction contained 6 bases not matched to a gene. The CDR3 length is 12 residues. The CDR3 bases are TGTGCCAGCACCGATTCAGGGGGTACGCAGTATTTT. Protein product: CASTDSGGTQYF. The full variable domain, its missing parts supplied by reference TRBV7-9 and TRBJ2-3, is DTGVSQNPRHKITKRGQNVTFRCDPISEHNRLYWYRQTLGQGPEFLTYFQNEAQLEKSRLLSDRFSAERPKGSFSTLEIQRTEQGDSAMYLCASTDSGGTQYFGPGTRLTVL.

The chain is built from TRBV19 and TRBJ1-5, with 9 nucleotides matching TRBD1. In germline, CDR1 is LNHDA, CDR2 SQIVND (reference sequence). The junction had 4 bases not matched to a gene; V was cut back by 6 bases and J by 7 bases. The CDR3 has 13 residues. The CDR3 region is CASRRTGEQPQHF. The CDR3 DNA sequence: TGTGCCAGTAGAAGGACAGGGGAACAGCCCCAGCATTTT.

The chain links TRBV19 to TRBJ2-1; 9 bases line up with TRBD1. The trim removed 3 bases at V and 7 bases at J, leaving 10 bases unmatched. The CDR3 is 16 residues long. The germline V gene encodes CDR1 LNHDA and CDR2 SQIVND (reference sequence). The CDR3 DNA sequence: TGTGCCAGTAGTATCGGTGGACAGGGGAGGAGGAATGAGCAGTTCTTC. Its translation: CASSIGGQGRRNEQFF.

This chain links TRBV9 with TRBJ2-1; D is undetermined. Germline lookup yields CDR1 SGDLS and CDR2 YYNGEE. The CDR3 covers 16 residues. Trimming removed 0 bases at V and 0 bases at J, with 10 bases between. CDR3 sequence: CASSVEWASSYNEQFF. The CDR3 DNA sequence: TGTGCCAGCAGCGTAGAGTGGGCCAGCTCCTACAATGAGCAGTTCTTC.

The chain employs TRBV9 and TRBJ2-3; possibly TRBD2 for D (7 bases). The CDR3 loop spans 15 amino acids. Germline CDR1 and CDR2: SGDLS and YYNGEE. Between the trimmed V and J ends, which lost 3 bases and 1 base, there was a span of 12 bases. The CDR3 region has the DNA TGTGCCAGCAGCGAAGGGGGGGTGCGCACAGATACGCAGTATTTT. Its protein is CASSEGGVRTDTQYF.

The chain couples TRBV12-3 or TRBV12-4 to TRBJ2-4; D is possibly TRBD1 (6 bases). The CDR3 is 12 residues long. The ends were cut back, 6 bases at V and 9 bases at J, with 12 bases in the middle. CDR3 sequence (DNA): TGTGCCAGCAGGCCCGGGACATCCATTCAGTACTTC. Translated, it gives CASRPGTSIQYF.

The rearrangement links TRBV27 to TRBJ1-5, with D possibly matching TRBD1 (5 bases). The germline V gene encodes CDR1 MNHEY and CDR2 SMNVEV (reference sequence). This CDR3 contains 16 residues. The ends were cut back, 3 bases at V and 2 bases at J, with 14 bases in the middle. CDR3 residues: CASSFSLAGGNQPQHF. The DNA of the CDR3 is TGTGCCAGCAGTTTCAGTTTGGCGGGGGGCAATCAGCCCCAGCATTTT.

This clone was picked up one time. CDR3 amino acids: CASRQEGGGNYGYTF. In nucleotides, the CDR3 is TGTGCCAGCAGACAAGAGGGGGGGGGTAACTATGGCTACACCTTC. The chain links TRBV27 to TRBJ1-2; D possibly corresponds to TRBD1 (6 bases). The germline V gene encodes CDR1 MNHEY and CDR2 SMNVEV (reference sequence). Trimming cost V 6 bases and J 1 base, with 15 bases left between them. This CDR3 is built from 15 residues.

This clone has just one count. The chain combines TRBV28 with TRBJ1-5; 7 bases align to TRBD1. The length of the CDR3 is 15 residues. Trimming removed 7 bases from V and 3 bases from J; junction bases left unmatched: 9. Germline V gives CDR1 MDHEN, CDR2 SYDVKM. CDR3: CASTQTGLDNQPQHF. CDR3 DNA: TGTGCCAGCACCCAGACAGGGTTGGACAATCAGCCCCAGCATTTT.

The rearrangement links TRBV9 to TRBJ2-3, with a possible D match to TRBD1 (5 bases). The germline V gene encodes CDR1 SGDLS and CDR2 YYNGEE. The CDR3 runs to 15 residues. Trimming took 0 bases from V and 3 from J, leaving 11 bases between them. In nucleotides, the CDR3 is TGTGCCAGCAGCGTAGGGGCAGGGTGGACAGATACGCAGTATTTT. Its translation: CASSVGAGWTDTQYF. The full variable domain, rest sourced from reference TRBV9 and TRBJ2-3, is DSGVTQTPKHLITATGQRVTLRCSPRSGDLSVYWYQQSLDQGLQFLIQYYNGEERAKGNILERFSAQQFPDLHSELNLSSLELGDSALYFCASSVGAGWTDTQYFGPGTRLTVL.

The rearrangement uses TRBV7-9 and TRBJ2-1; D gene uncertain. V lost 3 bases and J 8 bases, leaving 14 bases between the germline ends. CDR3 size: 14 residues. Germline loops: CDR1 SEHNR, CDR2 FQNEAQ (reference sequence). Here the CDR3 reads CASSFTPPADEQFF. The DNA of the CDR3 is TGTGCCAGCAGCTTCACCCCTCCGGCGGATGAGCAGTTCTTC.

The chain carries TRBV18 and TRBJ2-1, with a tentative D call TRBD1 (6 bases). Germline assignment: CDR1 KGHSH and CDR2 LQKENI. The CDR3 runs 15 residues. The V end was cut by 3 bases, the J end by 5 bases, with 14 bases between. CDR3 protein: CASSPLQGANNEQFF. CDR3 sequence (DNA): TGTGCCAGCTCACCGCTACAGGGTGCCAACAATGAGCAGTTCTTC.

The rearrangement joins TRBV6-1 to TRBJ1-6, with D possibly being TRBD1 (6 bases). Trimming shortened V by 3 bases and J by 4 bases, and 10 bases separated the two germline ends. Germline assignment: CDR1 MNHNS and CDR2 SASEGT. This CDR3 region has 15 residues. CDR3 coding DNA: TGTGCCAGCAGTGACGGACAGACTTATAATTCACCCCTCCACTTT. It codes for CASSDGQTYNSPLHF.

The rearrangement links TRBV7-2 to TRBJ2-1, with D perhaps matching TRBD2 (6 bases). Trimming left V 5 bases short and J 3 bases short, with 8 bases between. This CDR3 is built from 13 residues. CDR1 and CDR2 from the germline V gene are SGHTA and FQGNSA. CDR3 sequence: CASSRGLYNEQFF. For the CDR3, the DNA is TGTGCCAGCAGCCGGGGACTCTACAATGAGCAGTTCTTC.

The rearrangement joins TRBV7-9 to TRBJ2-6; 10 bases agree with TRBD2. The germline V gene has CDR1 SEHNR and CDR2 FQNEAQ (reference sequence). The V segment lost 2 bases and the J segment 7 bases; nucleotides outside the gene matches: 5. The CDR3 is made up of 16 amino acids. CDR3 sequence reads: CASSLTSGNTANVLTF. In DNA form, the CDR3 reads TGTGCCAGCAGCTTAACTAGCGGGAACACAGCCAACGTCCTGACTTTC. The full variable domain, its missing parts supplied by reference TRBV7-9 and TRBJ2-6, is DTGVSQNPRHKITKRGQNVTFRCDPISEHNRLYWYRQTLGQGPEFLTYFQNEAQLEKSRLLSDRFSAERPKGSFSTLEIQRTEQGDSAMYLCASSLTSGNTANVLTFGAGSRLTVL.

In nucleotides, the CDR3 is TGTGCCAGCAGGGTTACAGGGGACTTATCCTACGAGCAGTACTTC. Translation gives CASRVTGDLSYEQYF. The J gene is TRBJ2-7, the V gene TRBV6-5, with D possibly TRBD1 on 7 matching bases. The CDR3 runs 15 residues. From germline, CDR1 is MNHEY and CDR2 SVGAGI. The V end was cut by 6 bases, the J end by 1 base, with 16 bases between.